This T cell receptor beta chain originates from a study of cytomegalovirus exposure and HLA in healthy donors. Study results and limitations: Most TCR sequences were rare, but some public TCRs occurred in many donors. The study labeled approximately 150 TCR beta chains cytomegalovirus-associated.

This clone is a singleton in its sample. As yet, its antigen is unknown. Only in-frame clones appear in the TCRdb table, and some are missing; sequencing was by immunoSEQ multiplex PCR. The profile covers about 130,000 clones, with nearly 90% appearing a single time and 1.2% taken by the ten largest. Germline V gene sequence: CDR1 SGHDN, CDR2 FVKESK. Losses at the gene ends were 4 bases for V and 0 bases for J; bases not matched to a gene: 9. The CDR3 is 18 residues long. The sequence derives from a woman in her late teens or twenties in good health and CMV-seronegative. This sequence joins TRBV14 and TRBJ2-5; 12 bases are shared with TRBD2. The sequenced sample was PBMCs. CDR3 loop: CASSPRLAGATYQETQYF. The CDR3 DNA follows: TGTGCCAGCAGCCCCCGACTAGCGGGGGCCACGTACCAAGAGACCCAGTACTTC.